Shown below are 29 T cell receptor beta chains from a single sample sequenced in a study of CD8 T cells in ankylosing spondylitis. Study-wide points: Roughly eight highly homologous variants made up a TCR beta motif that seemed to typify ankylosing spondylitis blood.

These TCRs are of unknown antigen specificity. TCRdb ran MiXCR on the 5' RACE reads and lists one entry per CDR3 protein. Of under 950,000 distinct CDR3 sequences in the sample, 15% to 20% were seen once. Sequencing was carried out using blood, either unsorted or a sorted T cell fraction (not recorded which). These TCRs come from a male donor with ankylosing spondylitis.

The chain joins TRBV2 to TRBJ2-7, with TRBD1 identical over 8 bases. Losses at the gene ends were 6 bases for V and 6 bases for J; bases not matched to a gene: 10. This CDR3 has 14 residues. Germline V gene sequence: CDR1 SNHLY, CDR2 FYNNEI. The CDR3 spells CASSPTGVGGEQYF. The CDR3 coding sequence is TGTGCCAGCAGCCCGACAGGGGTAGGAGGCGAGCAGTACTTC.

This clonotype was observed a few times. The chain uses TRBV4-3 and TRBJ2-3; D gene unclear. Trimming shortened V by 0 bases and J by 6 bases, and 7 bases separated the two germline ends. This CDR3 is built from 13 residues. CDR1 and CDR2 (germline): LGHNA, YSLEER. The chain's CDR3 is CASSQDSWDTQYF. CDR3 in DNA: TGCGCCAGCAGCCAAGATTCGTGGGATACGCAGTATTTT.

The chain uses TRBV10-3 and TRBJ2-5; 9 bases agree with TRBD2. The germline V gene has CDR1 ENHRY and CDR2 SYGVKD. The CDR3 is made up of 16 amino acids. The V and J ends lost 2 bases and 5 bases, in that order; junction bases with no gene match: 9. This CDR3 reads CAISEDALAGRETQYF. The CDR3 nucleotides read TGTGCCATCAGTGAGGATGCGCTAGCGGGGCGGGAGACCCAGTACTTC.

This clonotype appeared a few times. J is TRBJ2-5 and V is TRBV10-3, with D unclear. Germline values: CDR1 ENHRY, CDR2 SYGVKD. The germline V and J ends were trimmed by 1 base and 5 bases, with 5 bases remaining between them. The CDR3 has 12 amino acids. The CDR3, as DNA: TGTGCCATCAGTGAGTTTTCTGAGACCCAGTACTTC. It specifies CAISEFSETQYF.

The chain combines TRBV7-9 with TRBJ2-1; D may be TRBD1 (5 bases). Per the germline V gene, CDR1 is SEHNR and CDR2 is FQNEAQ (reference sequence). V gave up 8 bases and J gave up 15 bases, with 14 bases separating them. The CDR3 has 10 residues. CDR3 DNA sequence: TGTGCCAGCGGGGCTACGGTCGGGTTCTTC. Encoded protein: CASGATVGFF.

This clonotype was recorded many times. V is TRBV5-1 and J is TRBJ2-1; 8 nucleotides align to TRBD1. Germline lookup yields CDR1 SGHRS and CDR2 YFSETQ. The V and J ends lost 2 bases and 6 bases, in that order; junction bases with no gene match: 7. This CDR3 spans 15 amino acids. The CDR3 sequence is CASSLGQGATNEQFF. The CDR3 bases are TGCGCCAGCAGCTTAGGGCAGGGGGCGACCAATGAGCAGTTCTTC.

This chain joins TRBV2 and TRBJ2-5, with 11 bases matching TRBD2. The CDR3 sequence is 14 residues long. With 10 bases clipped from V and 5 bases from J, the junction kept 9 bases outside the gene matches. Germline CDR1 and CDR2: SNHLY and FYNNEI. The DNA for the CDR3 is TGTGCCACCAAGACTAGCGGGAATACTGAGACCCAGTACTTC. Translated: CATKTSGNTETQYF.

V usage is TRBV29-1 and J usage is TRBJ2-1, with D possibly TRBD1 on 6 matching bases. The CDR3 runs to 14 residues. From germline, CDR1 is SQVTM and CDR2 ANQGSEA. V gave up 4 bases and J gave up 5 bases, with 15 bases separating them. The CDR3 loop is CSVVGHHLHNEQFF. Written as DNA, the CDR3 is TGCAGCGTTGTGGGACATCATTTGCACAATGAGCAGTTCTTC.

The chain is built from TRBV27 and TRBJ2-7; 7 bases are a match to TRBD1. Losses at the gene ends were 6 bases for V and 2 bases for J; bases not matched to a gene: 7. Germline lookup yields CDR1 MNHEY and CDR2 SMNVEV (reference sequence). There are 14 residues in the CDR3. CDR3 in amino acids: CASSSRQGPYEQYF. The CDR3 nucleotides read TGTGCCAGCAGCTCGAGACAGGGTCCCTACGAGCAGTACTTC.

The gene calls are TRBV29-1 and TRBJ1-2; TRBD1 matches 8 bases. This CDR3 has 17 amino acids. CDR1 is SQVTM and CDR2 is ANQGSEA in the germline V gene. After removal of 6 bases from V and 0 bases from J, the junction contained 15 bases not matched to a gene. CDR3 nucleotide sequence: TGCAGCGTCGGTCCAACTGGGACAGGCGGAACTAACTATGGCTACACCTTC. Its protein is CSVGPTGTGGTNYGYTF.

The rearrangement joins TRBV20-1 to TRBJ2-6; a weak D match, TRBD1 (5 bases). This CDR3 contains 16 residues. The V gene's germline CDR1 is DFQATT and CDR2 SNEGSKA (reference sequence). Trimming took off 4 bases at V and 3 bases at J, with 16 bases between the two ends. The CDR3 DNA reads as TGCAGTGCTAAGGGCCCAAGGGGTGGTGGGGCCAACGTCCTGACTTTC. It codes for CSAKGPRGGGANVLTF.

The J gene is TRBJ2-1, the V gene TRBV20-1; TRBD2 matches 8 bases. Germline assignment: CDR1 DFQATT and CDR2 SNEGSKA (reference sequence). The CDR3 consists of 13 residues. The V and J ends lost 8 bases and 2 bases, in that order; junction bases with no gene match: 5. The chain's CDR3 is CSTLAGTYNEQFF. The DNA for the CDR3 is TGCAGTACTTTAGCGGGGACCTACAATGAGCAGTTCTTC.

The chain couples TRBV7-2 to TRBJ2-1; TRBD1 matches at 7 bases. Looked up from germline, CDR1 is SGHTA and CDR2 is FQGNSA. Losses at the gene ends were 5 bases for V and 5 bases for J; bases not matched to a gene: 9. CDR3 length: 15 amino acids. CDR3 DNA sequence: TGTGCCAGCAGCGTGGGACAGTTTATCGACAATGAGCAGTTCTTC. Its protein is CASSVGQFIDNEQFF.

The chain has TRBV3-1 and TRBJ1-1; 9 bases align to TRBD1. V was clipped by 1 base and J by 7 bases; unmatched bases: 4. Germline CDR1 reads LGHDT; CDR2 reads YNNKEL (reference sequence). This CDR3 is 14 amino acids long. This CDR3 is CASSQVQGAGEAFF. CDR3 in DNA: TGTGCCAGCAGCCAAGTACAGGGGGCCGGTGAAGCTTTCTTT.

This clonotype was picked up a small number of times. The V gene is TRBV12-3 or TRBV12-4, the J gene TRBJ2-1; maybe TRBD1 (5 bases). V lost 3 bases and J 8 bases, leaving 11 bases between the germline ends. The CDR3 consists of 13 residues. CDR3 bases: TGTGCCAGCAGTTTGTCAGGGCCCTATGAGCAGTTCTTC. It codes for CASSLSGPYEQFF.

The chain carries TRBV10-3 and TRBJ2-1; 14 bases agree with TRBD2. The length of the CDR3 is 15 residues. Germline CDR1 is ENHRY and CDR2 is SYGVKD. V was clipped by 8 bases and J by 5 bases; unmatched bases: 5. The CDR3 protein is CAILKTSGGDNEQFF. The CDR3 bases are TGTGCCATCCTGAAGACTAGCGGGGGGGACAATGAGCAGTTCTTC.

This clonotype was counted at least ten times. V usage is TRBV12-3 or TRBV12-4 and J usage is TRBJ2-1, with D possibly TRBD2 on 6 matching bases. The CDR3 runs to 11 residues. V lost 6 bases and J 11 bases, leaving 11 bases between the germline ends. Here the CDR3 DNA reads TGTGCCAGCAGCTTTGGGAGGAAGCAGTTCTTC. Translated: CASSFGRKQFF.

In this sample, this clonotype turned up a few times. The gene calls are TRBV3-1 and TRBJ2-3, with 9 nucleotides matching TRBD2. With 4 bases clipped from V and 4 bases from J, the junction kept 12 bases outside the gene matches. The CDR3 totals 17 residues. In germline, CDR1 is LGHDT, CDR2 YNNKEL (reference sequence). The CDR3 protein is CASSPHRAGGVADTQYF. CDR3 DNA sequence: TGTGCCAGCAGCCCCCACCGGGCGGGAGGGGTGGCAGATACGCAGTATTTT.

DNA for the CDR3: TGTGCCAGCAGCCAAGGGCAGGGTCCCGGGGAGCTGTTTTTT. It specifies CASSQGQGPGELFF. This sequence joins TRBV14 and TRBJ2-2; D is possibly TRBD1 (5 bases). The CDR3 sequence is 14 residues long. V was pared by 1 base and J by 6 bases, with 9 bases between. The V gene's germline CDR1 is SGHDN and CDR2 FVKESK.

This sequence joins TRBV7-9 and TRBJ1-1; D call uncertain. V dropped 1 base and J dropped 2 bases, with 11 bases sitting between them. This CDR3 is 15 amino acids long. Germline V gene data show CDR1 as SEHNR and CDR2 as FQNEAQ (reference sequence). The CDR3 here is CASSLDPEKNTEAFF. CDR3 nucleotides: TGTGCCAGCAGCTTAGATCCAGAAAAAAACACTGAAGCTTTCTTT.

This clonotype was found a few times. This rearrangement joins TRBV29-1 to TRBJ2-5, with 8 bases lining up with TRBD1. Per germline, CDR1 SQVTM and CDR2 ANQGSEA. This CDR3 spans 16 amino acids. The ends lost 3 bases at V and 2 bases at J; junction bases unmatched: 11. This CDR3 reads CSVDQWGTGPQETQYF. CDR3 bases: TGCAGCGTTGACCAGTGGGGGACAGGTCCTCAAGAGACCCAGTACTTC.

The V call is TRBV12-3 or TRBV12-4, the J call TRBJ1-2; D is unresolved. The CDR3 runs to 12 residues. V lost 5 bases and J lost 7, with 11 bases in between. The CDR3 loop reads CASSLPKAGYTF. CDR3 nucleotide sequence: TGTGCCAGCAGTCTCCCGAAAGCTGGCTACACCTTC.

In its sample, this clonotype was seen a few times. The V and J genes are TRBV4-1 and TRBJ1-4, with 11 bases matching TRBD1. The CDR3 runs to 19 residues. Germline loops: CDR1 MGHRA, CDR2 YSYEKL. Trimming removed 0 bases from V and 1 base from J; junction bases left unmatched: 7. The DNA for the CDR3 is TGCGCCAGCAGCCAAGATCGAGGACAGGGGGCGCGAACTAATGAAAAACTGTTTTTT. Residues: CASSQDRGQGARTNEKLFF.

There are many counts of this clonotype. The CDR3 protein is CASRLAGGPYEQYF. CDR3 bases: TGTGCCAGCAGACTAGCGGGAGGGCCCTACGAGCAGTACTTC. The genes are TRBV2 and TRBJ2-7; 13 bases line up with TRBD2. Germline assignment: CDR1 SNHLY and CDR2 FYNNEI. The CDR3 contains 14 residues. Trimming took 6 bases from V and 2 from J; bases not matched to a gene: 1.

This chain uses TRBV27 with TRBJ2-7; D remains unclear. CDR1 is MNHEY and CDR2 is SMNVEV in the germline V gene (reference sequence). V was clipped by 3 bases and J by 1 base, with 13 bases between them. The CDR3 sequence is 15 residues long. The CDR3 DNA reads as TGTGCCAGCAGTTTTAGCCAGGTCCCTTCCTACGAGCAGTACTTC. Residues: CASSFSQVPSYEQYF.

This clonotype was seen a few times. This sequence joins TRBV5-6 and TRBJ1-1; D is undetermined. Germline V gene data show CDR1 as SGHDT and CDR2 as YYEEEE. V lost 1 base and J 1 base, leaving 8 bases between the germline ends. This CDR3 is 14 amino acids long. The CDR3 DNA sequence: TGTGCCAGCAGCTTGAACTTTCAGAACACTGAAGCTTTCTTT. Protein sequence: CASSLNFQNTEAFF. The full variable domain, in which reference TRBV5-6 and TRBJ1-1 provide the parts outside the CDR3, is DAGVTQSPTHLIKTRGQQVTLRCSPKSGHDTVSWYQQALGQGPQFIFQYYEEEERQRGNFPDRFSGHQFPNYSSELNVNALLLGDSALYLCASSLNFQNTEAFFGQGTRLTVV.

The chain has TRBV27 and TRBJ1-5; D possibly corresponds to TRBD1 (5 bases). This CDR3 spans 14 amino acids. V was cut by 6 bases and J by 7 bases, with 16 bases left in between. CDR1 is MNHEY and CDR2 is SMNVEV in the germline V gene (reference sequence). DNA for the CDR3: TGTGCCAGCAGACCCCTCGACAGTTACCAGCCCCAGCATTTT. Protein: CASRPLDSYQPQHF.

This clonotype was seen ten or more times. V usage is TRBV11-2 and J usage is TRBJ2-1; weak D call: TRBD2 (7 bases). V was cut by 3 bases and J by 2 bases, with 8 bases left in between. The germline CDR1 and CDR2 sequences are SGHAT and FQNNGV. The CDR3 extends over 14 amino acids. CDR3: CASSFGGPYNEQFF. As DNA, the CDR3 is TGTGCCAGCAGCTTCGGGGGGCCCTACAATGAGCAGTTCTTC.

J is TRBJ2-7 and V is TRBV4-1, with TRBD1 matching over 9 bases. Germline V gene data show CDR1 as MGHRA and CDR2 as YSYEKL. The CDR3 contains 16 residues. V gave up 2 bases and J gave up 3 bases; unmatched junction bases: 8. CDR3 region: CASSQTETGGIYEQYF. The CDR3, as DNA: TGCGCCAGCAGCCAAACAGAGACAGGGGGGATCTACGAGCAGTACTTC.